The entry below describes one T cell receptor (beta chain). Using immunoSEQ multiplex PCR, the repertoire was profiled, and TCRdb retains in-frame clones only, with some absent. Of about 670,000 clones detected, more than 80% appear once; the ten largest clones hold 0.2% to 0.3%. The sample belongs to a study of blood T cell repertoires in COVID-19. For the study at large: COVID-19 samples, acute and convalescent, were from the United States, Italy and Spain.

The sequence came from a woman aged 18 to 35 with acute or convalescent COVID-19. The specimen was peripheral blood.

The CDR3 bases are TGTGCCAGCAGTGAAGCGCTCGGCGACAGGGACTATGGCTACACCTTC. As protein: CASSEALGDRDYGYTF. J is TRBJ1-2 and V is TRBV2, with TRBD1 identical over 7 bases. From germline, CDR1 is SNHLY and CDR2 FYNNEI. V shed 0 bases and J 3 bases; nucleotides not matched to a gene: 7. The CDR3 contains 16 residues.